This T cell receptor beta chain derives from a study of T cell changes during pregnancy in multiple sclerosis. The V end lost 2 bases, the J end lost 4 bases, and 11 bases lay between the germline ends. The germline CDR1 and CDR2 sequences are MDHEN and SYDVKM. CDR3 length equals 14 residues. Repertoires were generated with immunoSEQ multiplex PCR, while TCRdb's copy carries only in-frame clones and drops some. The table lists roughly 66,000 clones, over 80% of them singletons. This sequence joins TRBV28 and TRBJ1-1, with D tentatively TRBD1 (5 bases). The receptor was isolated from a female donor with multiple sclerosis, enrolled in a pregnancy study. The sequencing used peripheral blood, collected in the first trimester of pregnancy. As DNA, the CDR3 is TGTGCCAGCAGTTTAGGGGGGGTCCCCACTGAAGCTTTCTTT. This gives the protein CASSLGGVPTEAFF.